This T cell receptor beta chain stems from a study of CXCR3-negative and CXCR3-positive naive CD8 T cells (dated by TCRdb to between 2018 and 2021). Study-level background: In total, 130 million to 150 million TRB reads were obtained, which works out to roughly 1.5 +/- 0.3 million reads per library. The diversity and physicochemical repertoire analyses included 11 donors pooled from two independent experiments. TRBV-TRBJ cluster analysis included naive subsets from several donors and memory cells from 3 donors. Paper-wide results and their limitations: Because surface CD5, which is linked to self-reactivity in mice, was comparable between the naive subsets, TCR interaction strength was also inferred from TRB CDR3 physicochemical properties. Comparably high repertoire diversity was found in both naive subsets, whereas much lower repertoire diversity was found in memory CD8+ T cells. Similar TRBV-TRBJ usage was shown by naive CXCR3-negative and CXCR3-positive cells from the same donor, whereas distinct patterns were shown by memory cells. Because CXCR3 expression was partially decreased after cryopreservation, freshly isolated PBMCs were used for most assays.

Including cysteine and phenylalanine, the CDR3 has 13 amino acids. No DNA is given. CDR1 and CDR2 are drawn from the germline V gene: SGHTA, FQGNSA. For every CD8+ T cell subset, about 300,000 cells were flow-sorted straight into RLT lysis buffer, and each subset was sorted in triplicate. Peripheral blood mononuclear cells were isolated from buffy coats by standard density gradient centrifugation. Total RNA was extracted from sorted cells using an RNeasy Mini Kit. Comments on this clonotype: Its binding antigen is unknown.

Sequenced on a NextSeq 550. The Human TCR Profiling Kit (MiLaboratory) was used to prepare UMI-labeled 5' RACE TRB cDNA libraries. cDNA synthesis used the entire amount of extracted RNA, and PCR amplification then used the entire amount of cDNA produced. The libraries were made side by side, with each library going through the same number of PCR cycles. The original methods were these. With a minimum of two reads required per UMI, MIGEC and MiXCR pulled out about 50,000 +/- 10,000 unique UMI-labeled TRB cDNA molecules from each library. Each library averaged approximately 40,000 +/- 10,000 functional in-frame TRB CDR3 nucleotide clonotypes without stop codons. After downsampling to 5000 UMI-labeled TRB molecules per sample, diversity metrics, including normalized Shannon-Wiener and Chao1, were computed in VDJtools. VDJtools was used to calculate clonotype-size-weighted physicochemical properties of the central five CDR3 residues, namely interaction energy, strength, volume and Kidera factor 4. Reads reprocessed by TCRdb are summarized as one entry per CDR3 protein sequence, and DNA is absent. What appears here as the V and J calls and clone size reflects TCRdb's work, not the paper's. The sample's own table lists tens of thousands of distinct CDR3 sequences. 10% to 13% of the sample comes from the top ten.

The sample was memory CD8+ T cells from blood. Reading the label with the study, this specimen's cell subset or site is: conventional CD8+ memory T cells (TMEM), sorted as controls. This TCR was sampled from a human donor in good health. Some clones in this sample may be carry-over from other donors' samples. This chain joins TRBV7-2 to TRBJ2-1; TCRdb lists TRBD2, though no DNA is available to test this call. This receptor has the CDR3 CASRSGGAFEQFF.